The 8 T cell receptor beta chains listed next were all sequenced from one sample in a study of blood T cell repertoires in COVID-19. Method: immunoSEQ multiplex PCR; TCRdb's copy keeps in-frame clones and lacks some. This sample has 270,000 or so clones, with 86% found just once. The sequencing sample was made of peripheral blood. These receptors were collected from a man in his forties with active or convalescent COVID-19.

V and J are TRBV5-6 and TRBJ1-2, with D uncertain. V shed 0 bases and J shed 4 bases, with 4 bases lying between them. This CDR3 is built from 12 residues. Germline loops: CDR1 SGHDT, CDR2 YYEEEE. As DNA, the CDR3 is TGTGCCAGCAGCTTGGCCAGCTATGGCTACACCTTC. Translated, it gives CASSLASYGYTF.

J is TRBJ2-7 and V is TRBV5-4; 7 bases align to TRBD1. CDR1 is SGHNT and CDR2 is YYREEE in the germline V gene (reference sequence). J lost 7 bases, V lost 0 bases, and 4 bases had no gene match. The CDR3 extends over 13 amino acids. The CDR3 DNA sequence: TGTGCCAGCAGCTTGGAGGGGGCTCGGGAGCAGTACTTC. Its protein is CASSLEGAREQYF.

In this sample, this clone turned up a few times. The genes are TRBV14 and TRBJ2-3; 9 bases align to TRBD2. The CDR3 is 16 residues long. J lost 2 bases, V lost 2 bases, and 5 bases had no gene match. Germline lookup yields CDR1 SGHDN and CDR2 FVKESK. The DNA of the CDR3 is TGTGCCAGCAGCCAATTGGCGGGAGGGACCACAGATACGCAGTATTTT. Translated: CASSQLAGGTTDTQYF. Filled out from reference TRBV14 and TRBJ2-3, the complete variable domain reads EAGVTQFPSHSVIEKGQTVTLRCDPISGHDNLYWYRRVMGKEIKFLLHFVKESKQDESGMPNNRFLAERTGGTYSTLKVQPAELEDSGVYFCASSQLAGGTTDTQYFGPGTRLTVL.

In this sample, this clone turned up once. The rearrangement uses TRBV30 and TRBJ1-2, with a tentative D call TRBD1 (6 bases). Per the germline V gene, CDR1 is GTSNPN and CDR2 is SVGIG (reference sequence). V lost 5 bases and J 5 bases, leaving 15 bases between the germline ends. The CDR3 consists of 13 residues. The CDR3 is CAWSRSGTYGYTF. The CDR3 nucleotides read TGTGCCTGGTCCCGGTCCGGGACATATGGCTACACCTTC. The variable domain in full, completed from reference TRBV30 and TRBJ1-2, reads SQTIHQWPATLVQPVGSPLSLECTVEGTSNPNLYWYRQAAGRGLQLLFYSVGIGQISSEVPQNLSASRPQDRQFILSSKKLLLSDSGFYLCAWSRSGTYGYTFGSGTRLTVV.

This clone was seen a single time. The rearrangement joins TRBV3-1 (or the pseudogene TRBV3-2) to TRBJ2-1, with TRBD2 identical over 8 bases. Germline V gene sequence: CDR1 LGHDT, CDR2 YNNKEL (reference sequence). Unmatched junction bases numbered 4, after V lost 3 bases and J lost 6 bases. The CDR3 is 14 residues long. The DNA for the CDR3 is TGTGCCAGCAGCCACGGAACTAGCGGCAATGAGCAGTTCTTC. Its protein product is CASSHGTSGNEQFF.

The chain links TRBV3-1 (or the pseudogene TRBV3-2) to TRBJ1-6, with TRBD1 as a possible D gene (6 bases). The CDR3 consists of 14 residues. Germline V gives CDR1 LGHDT, CDR2 YNNKEL (reference sequence). The V end was cut by 4 bases, the J end by 8 bases, with 12 bases between. CDR3 loop: CASSPSQGHSPLHF. The CDR3 DNA reads as TGTGCCAGCAGCCCTTCACAGGGTCATTCACCCCTCCACTTT.

The chain employs TRBV29-1 and TRBJ2-7; the D is unclear. Trimming left V 3 bases short and J 6 bases short, with 12 bases between. The V gene's germline CDR1 is SQVTM and CDR2 ANQGSEA. The CDR3 spans 12 residues. The CDR3 region has the DNA TGCAGCGTTGATGGGCAGGCTGGCGAGCAGTACTTC. Protein: CSVDGQAGEQYF.

V gene TRBV30 combines with J gene TRBJ2-5, with 7 bases identical to TRBD1. V lost 0 bases to trimming and J lost 4 bases; unmatched junction nucleotides: 8. The CDR3 runs 15 residues. The germline V gene has CDR1 GTSNPN and CDR2 SVGIG (reference sequence). The CDR3 DNA reads as TGTGCCTGGAGTGTACAAGGGGGCCAGGGAGAGACCCAGTACTTC. Protein sequence: CAWSVQGGQGETQYF.